The 16 T cell receptor beta chains reported below all come from one sample, sequenced in a study of response to subunit inactivated influenza vaccine. TCRdb redid the calling of the RT-PCR reads with MiXCR, one entry per CDR3 protein. This sample has 550,000 to 800,000 distinct CDR3 sequences, with about 14% found just once. The source material was PBMCs from blood, sampled 14 days before vaccination. The source of these receptors is a man aged 50 to 60 who received an inactivated influenza vaccine.

The J gene is TRBJ1-1, the V gene TRBV12-3 or TRBV12-4, with D possibly being TRBD1 (5 bases). The ends were cut back, 7 bases at V and 5 bases at J, with 17 bases in the middle. This CDR3 region has 14 residues. CDR3 sequence (DNA): TGTGCCAGCACCTCCCTGGGGGGGGTTACTGAAGCTTTCTTT. This codes for CASTSLGGVTEAFF.

This clonotype has just a few counts. The chain uses TRBV29-1 and TRBJ2-1; D is unclear. CDR3 length: 11 residues. CDR1 SQVTM and CDR2 ANQGSEA come from the germline V gene. V dropped 3 bases and J dropped 8 bases, with 8 bases sitting between them. The CDR3 region is CSVDTLDEQFF. CDR3 in DNA: TGCAGCGTTGACACTCTAGATGAGCAGTTCTTC.

This clonotype was observed a few times. CDR3 loop: CSASLTSGTSYEQYF. CDR3 DNA sequence: TGCAGTGCTAGTCTGACTAGCGGGACATCCTACGAGCAGTACTTC. V and J are TRBV20-1 and TRBJ2-7, with 11 bases lining up with TRBD2. Germline CDR1 DFQATT, CDR2 SNEGSKA (reference sequence). V was clipped by 3 bases and J by 1 base; unmatched bases: 5. The CDR3 has 15 amino acids.

Turning to this clonotype: The final CDR3 position lacks the conserved phenylalanine or tryptophan, pointing to a likely read error. V and J are TRBV7-9 and TRBJ2-5, with TRBD1 matching over 8 bases. Looked up from germline, CDR1 is SEHNR and CDR2 is FQNEAQ (reference sequence). The J segment lost 2 bases and the V segment lost 5 bases, leaving 7 bases of the junction unmatched. CDR3 size: 15 residues. The CDR3 is CASSRGTGKQETQYL. The CDR3 coding sequence is TGTGCCAGCAGCCGAGGGACAGGAAAACAAGAGACCCAGTACCTC.

At least ten counts were recorded for this clonotype. V gene TRBV4-1 combines with J gene TRBJ1-6; D is uncertain. The CDR3 is made up of 14 amino acids. Germline V gene lookup returns CDR1 MGHRA and CDR2 YSYEKL. V was clipped by 4 bases and J by 11 bases, with 15 bases between them. CDR3 nucleotide sequence: TGCGCCAGCAGCCCGAAGGAGGGTAGGACACCCCTCCACTTT. It is translated as CASSPKEGRTPLHF.

This clonotype has a count of ten or more. The genes are TRBV7-2 and TRBJ2-3, with 8 bases identical to TRBD2. V was clipped by 1 base and J by 3 bases; unmatched bases: 6. Germline-derived CDR1 and CDR2 are SGHTA and FQGNSA. The CDR3 covers 16 residues. CDR3 in amino acids: CASSLVGGAVTDTQYF. The CDR3 DNA is TGTGCCAGCAGCTTAGTCGGGGGGGCAGTGACAGATACGCAGTATTTT.

This clonotype was observed a few times. The chain couples TRBV12-3 or TRBV12-4 to TRBJ1-6; D is unclear. V gave up 1 base and J gave up 6 bases, with 7 bases separating them. The CDR3 covers 14 residues. The CDR3 protein is CASSLGPPNSPLHF. The CDR3 coding sequence is TGTGCCAGCAGTTTAGGACCGCCTAATTCACCCCTCCACTTT.

V usage is TRBV9 and J usage is TRBJ2-2; 7 bases match TRBD1. Germline V lookup: CDR1 SGDLS, CDR2 YYNGEE. This CDR3 has 15 residues. With 4 bases clipped from V and 1 base from J, the junction kept 4 bases outside the gene matches. Here the CDR3 reads CASSPWTGNTGELFF. In DNA form, the CDR3 reads TGTGCCAGCAGCCCCTGGACAGGGAACACCGGGGAGCTGTTTTTT.

This clonotype has more than one count but fewer than ten. The gene calls are TRBV18 and TRBJ2-1, with a possible D match to TRBD2 (6 bases). The CDR3 sequence is 13 residues long. CDR1 is KGHSH, CDR2 LQKENI, per germline. V was trimmed by 3 bases and J by 9 bases, leaving 12 bases between them. The CDR3 DNA sequence: TGTGCCAGCTCACCCGATTACGGGGGTGAGCAGTTCTTC. Translation: CASSPDYGGEQFF. The full variable domain, in which reference TRBV18 and TRBJ2-1 provide the parts outside the CDR3, is NAGVMQNPRHLVRRRGQEARLRCSPMKGHSHVYWYRQLPEEGLKFMVYLQKENIIDESGMPKERFSAEFPKEGPSILRIQQVVRGDSAAYFCASSPDYGGEQFFGPGTRLTVL.

This clonotype was seen repeatedly, ten times or more. The rearrangement links TRBV11-2 to TRBJ2-1; 9 bases map to TRBD2. Germline CDR1 and CDR2: SGHAT and FQNNGV. CDR3 length: 15 amino acids. V was clipped by 0 bases and J by 6 bases; unmatched bases: 3. The CDR3 spells CASSLELAGINEQFF. The DNA of the CDR3 is TGTGCCAGCAGCTTAGAACTAGCGGGTATCAATGAGCAGTTCTTC.

The V gene is TRBV18, the J gene TRBJ2-5; D is unresolved. From germline, CDR1 is KGHSH and CDR2 LQKENI. V gave up 3 bases and J gave up 4 bases, with 9 bases separating them. The CDR3 extends over 13 amino acids. The CDR3 coding sequence is TGTGCCAGCTCACCCTCGGGTAGAGAGACCCAGTACTTC. The encoded protein is CASSPSGRETQYF. The entire variable domain, with the rest obtained from reference TRBV18 and TRBJ2-5, is as follows: NAGVMQNPRHLVRRRGQEARLRCSPMKGHSHVYWYRQLPEEGLKFMVYLQKENIIDESGMPKERFSAEFPKEGPSILRIQQVVRGDSAAYFCASSPSGRETQYFGPGTRLLVL.

Only a few counts were recorded for this clonotype. The DNA of the CDR3 is TGTGCCAGTAGTACGCTCGAGGTCCTGAACACTGAAGCTTTCTTT. Amino acids: CASSTLEVLNTEAFF. The chain carries TRBV19 and TRBJ1-1, with D hard to call. This CDR3 is built from 15 residues. Germline V lookup: CDR1 LNHDA, CDR2 SQIVND (reference sequence). The ends were cut back, 4 bases at V and 0 bases at J, with 12 bases in the middle.

The table lists this clonotype with a few counts. An end of the junction does not agree with germline; a read error may underlie this. CDR3 DNA: TGTGCCGGCAGTTTAGGTGTGGGGGCCCCCAATGAGCAGTTCTTC. Its protein product is CAGSLGVGAPNEQFF. The chain couples TRBV12-3 or TRBV12-4 to TRBJ2-1, with D perhaps matching TRBD1 (6 bases). This CDR3 is built from 15 residues.

This chain links TRBV20-1 with TRBJ2-7; D not resolved. The CDR3 is 13 residues long. CDR1 and CDR2 (germline): DFQATT, SNEGSKA (reference sequence). V shed 6 bases and J shed 2 bases, with 14 bases lying between them. The CDR3 DNA sequence: TGCAGTGCCCTCGTAGCACCCCCCTACGAGCAGTACTTC. Amino acid sequence: CSALVAPPYEQYF.

This clonotype was observed at least ten times. V is TRBV7-2 and J is TRBJ2-1, with TRBD2 matching 9 bases. In germline, CDR1 is SGHTA, CDR2 FQGNSA. J was trimmed by 4 bases and V by 4 bases; bases with no gene match: 5. The CDR3 is 15 amino acids. The CDR3 bases are TGTGCCAGCAGCTCGACTAGCGGACAATACAATGAGCAGTTCTTC. Amino acids: CASSSTSGQYNEQFF. Drawing the rest from reference TRBV7-2 and TRBJ2-1, the complete variable domain is GAGVSQSPSNKVTEKGKDVELRCDPISGHTALYWYRQSLGQGLEFLIYFQGNSAPDKSGLPSDRFSAERTGGSVSTLTIQRTQQEDSAVYLCASSSTSGQYNEQFFGPGTRLTVL.

This clonotype was picked up many times. This sequence joins TRBV7-2 and TRBJ2-2, with 8 bases that match TRBD2. The V and J ends lost 3 bases and 0 bases, in that order; junction bases with no gene match: 0. The CDR3 is made up of 15 amino acids. The germline V gene encodes CDR1 SGHTA and CDR2 FQGNSA. The CDR3 sequence: CASSFSGANTGELFF. CDR3 in DNA: TGTGCCAGCAGCTTTAGCGGGGCGAACACCGGGGAGCTGTTTTTT.